Detailed here is one TCR beta chain. What antigen it recognizes has not been identified. No clone much larger than this one lies a single base away; base qualities are absent. The collaborating institutions used their own protocols to collect whole blood in K2EDTA tubes. Collaborator samples were shipped for TCRbeta analysis as frozen whole blood, isolated PBMCs, or DNA extracted from either sample type. This record comes from a study of blood T cell repertoires in COVID-19 (dated by TCRdb to 2018 to 2021). As for the study more broadly: The collaborator samples originated in the United States, Italy and Spain and spanned the acute and convalescent phases of COVID-19. The prospective study material was composed of cDNA or gDNA derived from T cells, B-cell-depleted T cells, or PBMCs. Subjects who had been exposed to COVID-19, were actively infected with it, or had recovered from it provided the deeply sampled blood TCRbeta repertoires that made up the dataset. A freely available public database, intended as a resource for researchers studying the immune response to SARS-CoV-2, is where the repertoires were released. Samples came from the ongoing ImmuneRACE study (first 160 participants) plus 1,254 subjects from 6 global collaborators. A de-identified subject ID, COVID-19 status, age in years and sex were almost always included in the sample metadata. Where available, HLA class I and class II types were taken from metadata supplied by the sample provider and were not determined by assay-based typing. Findings and caveats that apply to the study as a whole: How much clinical and demographic metadata was included differed by source and by participant, and the metadata was provided uncurated.

The immunoSEQ Assay, a bias-controlled multiplex PCR, was used to amplify TCRbeta CDR3 regions from genomic DNA. From the authors' description of their analysis: The number of nucleated cells in each sample was estimated from the amplification of reference gene primers within the assay. To quantify the absolute abundance of each unique TCRbeta CDR3 rearrangement, sequence reads were collapsed and filtered. For each sample, productive Simpson clonality was calculated by taking the square root of Simpson's diversity index across productive rearrangements. This immuneACCESS table, as held by TCRdb, lists in-frame sequences with V and J called but not all clones. Of the missing ones, under half trace to an unresolved V gene in checked studies; the others have no known cause. V and J calls plus clone size are reproduced from that table; the DNA served to infer D and trimming. In all, the sample holds 150,000 or so clones, and over 75% of those were seen once. The ten biggest clones cover 40% to 55% of the sample.

The sequencing sample was made of peripheral blood. The sequence was obtained from a human donor in a cohort sampled during active COVID-19.

The CDR3 is CASSFDFEQFF. The DNA sequence follows: TGTGCCAGCAGTTTTGACTTTGAGCAGTTCTTC. The chain links TRBV12-3 or TRBV12-4 with TRBJ2-1; no confident D gene assignment can be made. V loses 3 bases of germline sequence and J loses 9 bases, and the interval between the two ends is 6 bases. Inclusive of the bounding cysteine and phenylalanine, the CDR3 is 11 residues long. Here the CDR3 DNA is all that survives: 33 bases in frame from base 1.